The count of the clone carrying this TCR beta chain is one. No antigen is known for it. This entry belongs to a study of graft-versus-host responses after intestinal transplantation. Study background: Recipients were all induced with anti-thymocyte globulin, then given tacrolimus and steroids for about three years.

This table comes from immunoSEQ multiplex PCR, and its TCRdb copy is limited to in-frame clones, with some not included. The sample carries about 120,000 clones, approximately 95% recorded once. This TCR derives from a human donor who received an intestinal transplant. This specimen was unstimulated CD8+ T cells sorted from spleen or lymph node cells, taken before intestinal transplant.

CDR3 coding DNA: TGTGCCAGCAGCACCGGACTAGCGGCCTACAATGAGCAGTTCTTC. Its translation is CASSTGLAAYNEQFF. V gene TRBV6-5 combines with J gene TRBJ2-1; TRBD2 matches 10 bases. The V and J ends lost 6 bases and 2 bases, in that order; junction bases with no gene match: 4. The CDR3 consists of 15 residues. CDR1 is MNHEY and CDR2 is SVGAGI in the germline V gene.